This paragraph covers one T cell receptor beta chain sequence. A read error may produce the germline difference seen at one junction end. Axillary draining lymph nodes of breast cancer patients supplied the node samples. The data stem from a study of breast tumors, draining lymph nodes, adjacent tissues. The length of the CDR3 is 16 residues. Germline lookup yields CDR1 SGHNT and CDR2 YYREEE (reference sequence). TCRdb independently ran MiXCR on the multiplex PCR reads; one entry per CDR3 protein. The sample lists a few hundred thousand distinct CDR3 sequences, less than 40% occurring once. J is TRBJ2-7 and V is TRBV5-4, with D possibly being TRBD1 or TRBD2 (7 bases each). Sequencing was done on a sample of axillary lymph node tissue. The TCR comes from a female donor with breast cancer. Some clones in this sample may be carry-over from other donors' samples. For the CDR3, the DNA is TGTGCCAGCAGCTGGGGGGGAGGACAGGCCCGCTACGAGCAGCACTTC. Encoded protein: CASSWGGGQARYEQHF.